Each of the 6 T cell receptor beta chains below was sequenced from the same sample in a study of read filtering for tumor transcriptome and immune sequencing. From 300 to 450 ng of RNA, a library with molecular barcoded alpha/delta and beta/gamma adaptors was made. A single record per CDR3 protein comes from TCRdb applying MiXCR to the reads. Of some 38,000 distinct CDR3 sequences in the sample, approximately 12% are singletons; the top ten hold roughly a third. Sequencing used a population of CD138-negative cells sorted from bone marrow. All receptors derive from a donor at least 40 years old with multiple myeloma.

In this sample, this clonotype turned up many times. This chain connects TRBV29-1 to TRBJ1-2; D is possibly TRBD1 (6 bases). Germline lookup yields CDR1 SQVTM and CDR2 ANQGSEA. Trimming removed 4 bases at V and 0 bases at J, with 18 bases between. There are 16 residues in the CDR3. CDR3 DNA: TGCAGCGTTGCCGGACCGAAGGGGGAAGCTAACTATGGCTACACCTTC. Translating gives CSVAGPKGEANYGYTF.

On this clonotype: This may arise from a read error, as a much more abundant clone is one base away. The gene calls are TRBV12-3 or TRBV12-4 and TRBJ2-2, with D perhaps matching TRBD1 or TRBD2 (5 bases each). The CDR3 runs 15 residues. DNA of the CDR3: TGTGCCAGCAGTTTCCCAGGGATGAACACCGGGGAGCTGTCTTTT. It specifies CASSFPGMNTGELSF.

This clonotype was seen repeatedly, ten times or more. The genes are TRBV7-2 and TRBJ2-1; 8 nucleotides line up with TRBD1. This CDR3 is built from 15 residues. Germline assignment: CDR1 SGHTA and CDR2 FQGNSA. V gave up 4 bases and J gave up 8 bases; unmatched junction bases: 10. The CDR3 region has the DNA TGTGCCAGCAGCTCCTCCGGACAGGGCCTGGATGAGCAGTTCTTC. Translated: CASSSSGQGLDEQFF.

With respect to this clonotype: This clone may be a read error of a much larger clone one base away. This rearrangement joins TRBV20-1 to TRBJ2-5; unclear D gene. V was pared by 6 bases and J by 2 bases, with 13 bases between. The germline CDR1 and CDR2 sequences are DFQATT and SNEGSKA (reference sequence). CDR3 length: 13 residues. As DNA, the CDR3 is TGCAGTGCCAAACCGGACGTTCAAGAGACCCAGTACTTC. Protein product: CSAKPDVQETQYF.

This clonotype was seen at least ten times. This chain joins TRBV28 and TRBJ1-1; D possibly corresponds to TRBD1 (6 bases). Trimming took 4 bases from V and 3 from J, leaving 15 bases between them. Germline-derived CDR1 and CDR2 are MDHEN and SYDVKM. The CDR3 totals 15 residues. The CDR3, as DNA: TGTGCCAGCAGTTCTCCGGGACAAAAGGACACTGAAGCTTTCTTT. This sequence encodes CASSSPGQKDTEAFF.

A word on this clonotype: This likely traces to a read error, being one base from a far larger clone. The CDR3 loop reads CASSEPGQGSGEQFF. DNA for the CDR3: TGTGCCAGCAGTGAACCGGGACAGGGGTCCGGTGAGCAGTTCTTC. The chain carries TRBV12-3 or TRBV12-4 and TRBJ2-1; 10 positions match TRBD1. V shed 5 bases, J shed 9 bases, and the junction held 10 bases outside the gene matches. This CDR3 region has 15 residues.